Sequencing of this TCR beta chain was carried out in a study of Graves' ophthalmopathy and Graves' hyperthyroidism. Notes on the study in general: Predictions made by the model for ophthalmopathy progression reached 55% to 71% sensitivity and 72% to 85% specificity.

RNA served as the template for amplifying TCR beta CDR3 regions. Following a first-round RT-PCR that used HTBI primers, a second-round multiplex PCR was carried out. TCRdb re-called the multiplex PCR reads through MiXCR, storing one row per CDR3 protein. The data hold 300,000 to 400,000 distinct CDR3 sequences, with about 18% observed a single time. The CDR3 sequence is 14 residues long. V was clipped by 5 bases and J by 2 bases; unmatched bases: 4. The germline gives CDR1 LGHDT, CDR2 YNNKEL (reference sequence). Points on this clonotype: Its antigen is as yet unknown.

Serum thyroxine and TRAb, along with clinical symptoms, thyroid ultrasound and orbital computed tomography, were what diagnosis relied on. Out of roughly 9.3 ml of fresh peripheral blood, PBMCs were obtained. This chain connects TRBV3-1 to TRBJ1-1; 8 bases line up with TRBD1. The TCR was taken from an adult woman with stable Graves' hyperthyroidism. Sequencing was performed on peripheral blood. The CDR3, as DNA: TGTGCCAGCAGCGACAGGGGTGGAAACACTGAAGCTTTCTTT. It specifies CASSDRGGNTEAFF.